Described below is a single TCR beta chain sequence and its context. Its target is unknown. This entry comes from a study of blood T cells in healthy people across ages. Study results and caveats: In these data, TCR beta diversity tracked strongly with naive T cell percentage. Both naive CD4+ cell counts and diversity were greater in long-lived donors than in aged donors.

Healthy Caucasian individuals from Russia aged roughly 6 to 100 served as donors. Per germline, CDR1 DFQATT and CDR2 SNEGSKA (reference sequence). The CDR3 loop spans 14 amino acids. Losses at the gene ends were 6 bases for V and 8 bases for J; bases not matched to a gene: 10. The use of a sample-barcoded 5' primer and a J-beta primer mix characterized a second PCR of roughly 7 to 11 cycles. MiXCR, run by TCRdb on the 5' RACE reads, gives a single entry per CDR3 protein. The data show 1.5 million to 2 million distinct CDR3 sequences, roughly 32% seen once. The chain has TRBV20-1 and TRBJ1-2; 12 bases are a match to TRBD1. The TCR was taken from a woman in her twenties or thirties in good health. What was sequenced was blood. Written as DNA, the CDR3 is TGCAGTGCCGCCCCGGGACAGGGGGCGAGAGGCTACACCTTC. Its protein product is CSAAPGQGARGYTF.